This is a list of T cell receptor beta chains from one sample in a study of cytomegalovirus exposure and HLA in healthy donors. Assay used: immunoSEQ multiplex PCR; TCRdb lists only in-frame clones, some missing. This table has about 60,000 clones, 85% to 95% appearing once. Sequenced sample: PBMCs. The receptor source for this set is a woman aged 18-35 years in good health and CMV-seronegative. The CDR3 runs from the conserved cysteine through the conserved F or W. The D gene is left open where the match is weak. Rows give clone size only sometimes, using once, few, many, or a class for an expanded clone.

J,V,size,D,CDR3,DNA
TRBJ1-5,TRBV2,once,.,CASSEAQGKAAQHF,TGTGCCAGCAGTGAAGCGCAGGGGAAGGCGGCCCAGCATTTT
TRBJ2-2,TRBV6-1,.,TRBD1,CASNGQENTGELFF,TGTGCCAGCAACGGACAGGAGAACACCGGGGAGCTGTTTTTT
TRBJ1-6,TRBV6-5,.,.,CASRVASPHSPLHF,TGTGCCAGCCGGGTTGCAAGCCCTCATTCACCCCTCCACTTT
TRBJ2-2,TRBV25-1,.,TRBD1,CASKEGAGINTGELFF,TGTGCCAGCAAAGAGGGGGCCGGGATTAACACCGGGGAGCTGTTTTTT
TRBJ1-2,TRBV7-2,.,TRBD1,CASSPAGGAFGYTF,TGTGCCAGCAGCCCAGCAGGGGGCGCTTTTGGCTACACCTTC
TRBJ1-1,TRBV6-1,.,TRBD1,CASSLWAGGNTEAFF,TGTGCCAGCAGCCTGTGGGCAGGGGGGAACACTGAAGCTTTCTTT
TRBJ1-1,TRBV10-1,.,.,CASSESIRRTEAFF,TGCGCCAGCAGTGAGTCGATCCGGAGGACTGAAGCTTTCTTT
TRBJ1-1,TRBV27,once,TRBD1,CASSHDRGRDTEAFF,TGTGCCAGCAGTCACGACAGGGGGCGTGACACTGAAGCTTTCTTT
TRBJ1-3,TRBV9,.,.,CASSVSGNSGNTIYF,TGTGCCAGCAGCGTCTCCGGGAACTCTGGAAACACCATATATTTT
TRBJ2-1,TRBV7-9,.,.,CASTLELEQFF,TGTGCCAGCACCCTGGAGCTTGAGCAGTTCTTC
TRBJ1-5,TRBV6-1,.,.,CASSEGLNQPQHF,TGTGCCAGCAGTGAGGGGCTCAATCAGCCCCAGCATTTT
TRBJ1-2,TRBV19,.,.,CASKGQGNYGYTF,TGTGCCAGTAAAGGCCAGGGAAACTATGGCTACACCTTC
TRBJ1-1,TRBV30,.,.,CAWSVLFGAGEAFF,TGTGCCTGGAGTGTCCTGTTCGGAGCGGGTGAAGCTTTCTTT
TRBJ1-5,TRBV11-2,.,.,CASSLDLPGQPQHF,TGTGCCAGCAGCTTAGACCTCCCGGGTCAGCCCCAGCATTTT
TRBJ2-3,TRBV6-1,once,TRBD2,CASSEAGGGADTQYF,TGTGCCAGCAGTGAAGCTGGGGGGGGAGCGGATACGCAGTATTTT
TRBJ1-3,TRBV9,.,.,CASSAGAFSGNTIYF,TGTGCCAGCAGCGCAGGGGCTTTCTCTGGAAACACCATATATTTT
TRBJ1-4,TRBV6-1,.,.,CASSDRQGNEKLFF,TGTGCCAGCAGTGACAGGCAGGGGAATGAAAAACTGTTTTTT
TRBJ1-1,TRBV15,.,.,CATSRAVTGNTEAFF,TGTGCCACCAGCAGAGCCGTGACAGGGAACACTGAAGCTTTCTTT
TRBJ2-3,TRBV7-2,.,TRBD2,CASSLRLAEFTDTQYF,TGTGCCAGCAGCCTACGACTAGCGGAGTTCACAGATACGCAGTATTTT
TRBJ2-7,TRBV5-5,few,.,CASSLVRGYEQYF,TGTGCCAGCAGCTTGGTTAGAGGGTACGAGCAGTACTTC
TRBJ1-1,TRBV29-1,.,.,CSVVRESPEAFF,TGCAGCGTTGTCCGCGAGAGCCCCGAAGCTTTCTTT
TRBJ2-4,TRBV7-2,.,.,CASSLIGFTEARPIQYF,TGTGCCAGCAGCTTAATAGGTTTTACGGAGGCCCGGCCCATTCAGTACTTC
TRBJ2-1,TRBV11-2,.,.,CASSLAAAYYYNEQFF,TGTGCCAGCAGCTTAGCCGCGGCGTACTATTACAATGAGCAGTTCTTC
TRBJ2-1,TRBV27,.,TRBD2,CASSLGGTSSYNEQFF,TGTGCCAGCAGTTTAGGTGGGACTAGCTCCTACAATGAGCAGTTCTTC
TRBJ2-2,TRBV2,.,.,CASRERNPVTGELFF,TGTGCCAGCAGGGAGAGAAACCCGGTCACCGGGGAGCTGTTTTTT